The present entry profiles one T cell receptor (beta chain) with its context. These data belong to a study of siplizumab effects on memory and regulatory T cells. V was pared by 6 bases and J by 1 base, with 3 bases of the junction left unmatched. The CDR3 sequence is 15 residues long. In germline, CDR1 is SEHNR, CDR2 FQNEAQ (reference sequence). Sequencing used immunoSEQ multiplex PCR; TCRdb keeps in-frame clones, though not all of them. The table shows under 100,000 clones, with around 94% occurring only once. Sequencing was done on a sample of non-Treg CD4+ T cells sorted from blood. This clonotype was sampled from a human donor in good health. The rearrangement links TRBV7-9 to TRBJ2-2; TRBD2 matches at 9 bases. DNA of the CDR3: TGTGCCAGCAGAGATAGCGGGAGGAACACCGGGGAGCTGTTTTTT. Amino acids: CASRDSGRNTGELFF.